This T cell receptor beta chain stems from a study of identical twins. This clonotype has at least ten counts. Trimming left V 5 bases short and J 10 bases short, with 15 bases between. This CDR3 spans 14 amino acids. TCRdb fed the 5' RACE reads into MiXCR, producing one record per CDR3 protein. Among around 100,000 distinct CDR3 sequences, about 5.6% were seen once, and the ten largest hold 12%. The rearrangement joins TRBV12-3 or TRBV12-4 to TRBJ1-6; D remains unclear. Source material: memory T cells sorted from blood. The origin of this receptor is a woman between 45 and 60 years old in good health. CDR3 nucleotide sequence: TGTGCCAGCAGTCCCCCCGAGATGAGGTCACCCCTCCACTTT. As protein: CASSPPEMRSPLHF.